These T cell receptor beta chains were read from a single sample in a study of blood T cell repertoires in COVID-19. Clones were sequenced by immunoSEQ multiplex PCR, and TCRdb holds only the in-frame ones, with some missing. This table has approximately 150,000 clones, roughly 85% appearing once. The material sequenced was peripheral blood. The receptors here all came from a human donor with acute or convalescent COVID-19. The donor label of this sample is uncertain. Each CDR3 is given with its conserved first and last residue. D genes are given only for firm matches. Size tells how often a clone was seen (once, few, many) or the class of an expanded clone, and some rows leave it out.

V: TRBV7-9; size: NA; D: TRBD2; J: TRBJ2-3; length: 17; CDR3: CASSLRRTSAISDTQYF; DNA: TGTGCCAGCAGCTTAAGACGGACTAGCGCAATATCAGATACGCAGTATTTT
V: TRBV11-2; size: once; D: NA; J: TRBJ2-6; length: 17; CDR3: CASSLALTGAGANVLTF; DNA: TGTGCCAGCAGCTTAGCACTGACAGGAGCCGGGGCCAACGTCCTGACTTTC
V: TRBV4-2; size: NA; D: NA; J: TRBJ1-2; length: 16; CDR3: CASSQGAGAGGYGYTF; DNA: TGTGCCAGCAGCCAAGGGGCAGGGGCTGGGGGATATGGCTACACCTTC
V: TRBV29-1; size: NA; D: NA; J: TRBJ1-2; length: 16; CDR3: CSVDSLSGDLSSGYTF; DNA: TGCAGCGTTGATTCGTTATCAGGGGATCTCTCTTCGGGCTACACCTTC
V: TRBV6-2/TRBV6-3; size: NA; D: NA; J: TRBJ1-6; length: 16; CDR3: CASSYFQGLRNSPLHF; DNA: TGTGCCAGCAGTTACTTTCAGGGCCTAAGAAATTCACCCCTCCACTTT
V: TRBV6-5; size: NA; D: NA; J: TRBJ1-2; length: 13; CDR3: CASSLGTNYGYTF; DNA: TGTGCCAGCAGCTTGGGCACTAACTATGGCTACACCTTC
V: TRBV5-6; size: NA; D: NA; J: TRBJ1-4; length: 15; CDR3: CASSLGRASNEKLFF; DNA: TGTGCCAGCAGCTTGGGGCGGGCCTCTAATGAAAAACTGTTTTTT
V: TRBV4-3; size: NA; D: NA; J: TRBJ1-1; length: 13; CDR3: CASSQEISTEAFF; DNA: TGCGCCAGCAGCCAAGAAATCAGCACTGAAGCTTTCTTT
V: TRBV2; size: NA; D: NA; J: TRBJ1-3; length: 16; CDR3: CASRRDRLENGNTIYF; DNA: TGTGCCAGCAGGCGCGACAGACTAGAGAATGGAAACACCATATATTTT
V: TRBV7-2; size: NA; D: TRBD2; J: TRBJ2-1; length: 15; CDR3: CASSWTSGAKNEQFF; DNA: TGTGCCAGCAGCTGGACTAGCGGGGCTAAGAATGAGCAGTTCTTC
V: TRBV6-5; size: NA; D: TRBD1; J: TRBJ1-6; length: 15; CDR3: CASSSQGGDNSPLHF; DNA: TGTGCCAGCAGTTCACAGGGGGGTGATAATTCACCCCTCCACTTT
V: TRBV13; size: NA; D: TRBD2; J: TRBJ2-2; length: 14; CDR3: CASSLMSGSGELFF; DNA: TGTGCCAGCAGCTTAATGAGCGGGAGCGGGGAGCTGTTTTTT
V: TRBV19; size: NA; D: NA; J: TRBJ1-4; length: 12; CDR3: CASSEREEKLFF; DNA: TGTGCCAGTAGTGAGCGGGAGGAAAAACTGTTTTTT
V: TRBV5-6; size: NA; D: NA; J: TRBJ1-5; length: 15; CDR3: CASSLWQGPWQPQHF; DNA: TGTGCCAGCAGCTTGTGGCAGGGTCCGTGGCAGCCCCAGCATTTT
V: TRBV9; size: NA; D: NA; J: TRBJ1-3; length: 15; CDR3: CASSVDGYRGGTIYF; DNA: TGTGCCAGCAGCGTAGACGGGTATCGAGGCGGCACCATATATTTT
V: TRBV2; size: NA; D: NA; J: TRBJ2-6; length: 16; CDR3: CASSGQSSSGANVLTF; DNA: TGTGCCAGCAGCGGACAGTCTAGCTCTGGGGCCAACGTCCTGACTTTC
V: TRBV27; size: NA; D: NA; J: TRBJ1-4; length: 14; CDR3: CASSSGQLNEKLFF; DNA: TGTGCCAGCAGTTCCGGACAGCTAAATGAAAAACTGTTTTTT
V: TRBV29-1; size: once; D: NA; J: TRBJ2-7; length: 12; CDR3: CSVEDSSSEQYF; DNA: TGCAGCGTTGAAGATTCGAGTTCCGAGCAGTACTTC
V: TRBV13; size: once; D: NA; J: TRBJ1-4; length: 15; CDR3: CASSLGPATNEKLFF; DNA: TGTGCCAGCAGCTTAGGCCCTGCAACTAATGAAAAACTGTTTTTT
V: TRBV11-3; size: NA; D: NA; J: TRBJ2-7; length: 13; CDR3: CASSLSPEGKQYF; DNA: TGTGCCAGCAGCTTAAGCCCGGAGGGAAAGCAGTACTTC
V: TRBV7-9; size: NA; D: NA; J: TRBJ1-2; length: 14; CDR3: CASSPTGSNYGYTF; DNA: TGTGCCAGCAGCCCGACAGGATCAAACTATGGCTACACCTTC
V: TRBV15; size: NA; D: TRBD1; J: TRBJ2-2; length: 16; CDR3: CATSRDDRALTGELFF; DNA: TGTGCCACCAGCAGAGATGACAGGGCCCTCACCGGGGAGCTGTTTTTT
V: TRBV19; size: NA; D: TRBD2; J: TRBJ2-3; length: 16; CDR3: CASSGSAGPTPDTQYF; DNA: TGTGCCAGTAGTGGGTCAGCGGGGCCTACCCCAGATACGCAGTATTTT
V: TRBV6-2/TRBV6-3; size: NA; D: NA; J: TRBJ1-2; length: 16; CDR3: CASSYSGGRRSYGYTF; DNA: TGTGCCAGCAGTTACTCCGGGGGAAGAAGGAGCTATGGCTACACCTTC
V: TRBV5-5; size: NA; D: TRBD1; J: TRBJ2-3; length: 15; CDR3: CASSLVGGWTDTQYF; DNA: TGTGCCAGCAGCTTGGTAGGGGGCTGGACAGATACGCAGTATTTT
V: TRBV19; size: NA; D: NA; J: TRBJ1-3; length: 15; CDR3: CASLPGDWSGNTIYF; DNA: TGTGCCAGTCTTCCAGGGGATTGGTCTGGAAACACCATATATTTT
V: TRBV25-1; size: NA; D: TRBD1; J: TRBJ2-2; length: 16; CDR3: CASKIAGTGVTGELFF; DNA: TGTGCCAGCAAGATAGCCGGGACAGGGGTCACCGGGGAGCTGTTTTTT
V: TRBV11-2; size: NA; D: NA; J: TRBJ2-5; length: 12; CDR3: CASSSLGFAQYF; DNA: TGTGCCAGCAGCAGCCTCGGGTTTGCCCAGTACTTC
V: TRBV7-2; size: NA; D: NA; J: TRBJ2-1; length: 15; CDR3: CASSQGLADYNEQFF; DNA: TGTGCCAGCAGCCAGGGGCTAGCGGATTACAATGAGCAGTTCTTC
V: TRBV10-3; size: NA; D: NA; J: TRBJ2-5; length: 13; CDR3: CATTGQGGETQYF; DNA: TGTGCCACCACTGGGCAGGGCGGAGAGACCCAGTACTTC
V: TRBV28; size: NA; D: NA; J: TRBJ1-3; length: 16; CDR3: CASSLAGVTSGNTIYF; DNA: TGTGCCAGCAGTTTAGCAGGGGTAACCTCTGGAAACACCATATATTTT
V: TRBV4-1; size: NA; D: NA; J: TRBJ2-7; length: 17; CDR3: CASSQRLPDRRSYEQYF; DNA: TGCGCCAGCAGCCAAAGGCTTCCGGACAGACGATCCTACGAGCAGTACTTC
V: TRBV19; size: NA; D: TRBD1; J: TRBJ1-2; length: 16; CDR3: CASSTPGTGSPYGYTF; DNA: TGTGCCAGTAGTACCCCCGGGACAGGGAGCCCCTATGGCTACACCTTC
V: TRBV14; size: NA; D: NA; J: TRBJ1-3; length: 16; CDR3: CASSQFVRREGNTIYF; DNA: TGTGCCAGCAGCCAGTTTGTCCGGAGGGAGGGAAACACCATATATTTT
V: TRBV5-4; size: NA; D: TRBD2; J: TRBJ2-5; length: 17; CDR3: CASSLVGGLGHQETQYF; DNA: TGTGCCAGCAGCTTGGTCGGGGGACTAGGGCACCAAGAGACCCAGTACTTC
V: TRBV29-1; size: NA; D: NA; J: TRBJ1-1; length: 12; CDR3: CSVSTVLTEAFF; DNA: TGCAGCGTTTCGACAGTTCTTACTGAAGCTTTCTTT
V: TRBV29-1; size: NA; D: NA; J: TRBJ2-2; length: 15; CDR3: CSAYYQHLGAGELFF; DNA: TGCAGCGCATACTATCAACACCTAGGCGCCGGGGAGCTGTTTTTT
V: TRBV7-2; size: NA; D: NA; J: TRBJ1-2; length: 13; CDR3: CASSSGDFRGYTF; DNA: TGTGCCAGCAGCTCCGGGGACTTTCGTGGCTACACCTTC
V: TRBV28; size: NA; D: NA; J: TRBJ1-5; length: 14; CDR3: CASTYRVNNQPQHF; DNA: TGTGCCAGCACCTACAGGGTGAACAATCAGCCCCAGCATTTT
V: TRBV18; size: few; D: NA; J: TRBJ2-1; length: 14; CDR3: CASSPGEEVPEQFF; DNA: TGTGCCAGCTCACCCGGAGAAGAGGTTCCTGAGCAGTTCTTC
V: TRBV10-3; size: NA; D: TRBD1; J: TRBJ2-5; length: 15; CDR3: CAISIGQGGQETQYF; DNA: TGTGCCATCAGTATCGGACAGGGTGGGCAAGAGACCCAGTACTTC
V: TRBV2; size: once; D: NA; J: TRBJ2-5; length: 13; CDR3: CASTATAQETQYF; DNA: TGTGCCAGCACGGCGACAGCTCAAGAGACCCAGTACTTC
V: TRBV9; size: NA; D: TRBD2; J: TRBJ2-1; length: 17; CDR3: CASSVSLSSGRDNEQFF; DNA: TGTGCCAGCAGCGTATCTCTCTCTAGCGGGAGGGACAATGAGCAGTTCTTC
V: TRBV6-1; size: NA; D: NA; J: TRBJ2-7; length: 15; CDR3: CASSEWRTAAYEQYF; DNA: TGTGCCAGCAGTGAATGGAGGACAGCTGCTTACGAGCAGTACTTC
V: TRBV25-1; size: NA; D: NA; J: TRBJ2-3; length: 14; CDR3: CASSLTESTDTQYF; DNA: TGTGCCAGCAGTTTGACAGAAAGCACAGATACGCAGTATTTT
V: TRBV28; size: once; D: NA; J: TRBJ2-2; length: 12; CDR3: CASSLAYGELFF; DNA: TGTGCCAGCAGTTTAGCGTACGGGGAGCTGTTTTTT
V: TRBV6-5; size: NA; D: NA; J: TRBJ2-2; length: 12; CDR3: CASSFRTGELFF; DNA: TGTGCCAGCAGCTTTCGTACCGGGGAGCTGTTTTTT
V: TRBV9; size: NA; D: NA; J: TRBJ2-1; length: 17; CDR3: CASSVATVRGPYNEQFF; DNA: TGTGCCAGCAGCGTAGCTACGGTGCGGGGGCCGTACAATGAGCAGTTCTTC
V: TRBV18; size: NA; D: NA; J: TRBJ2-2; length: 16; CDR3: CASSPYRLDTAGELFF; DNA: TGTGCCAGCTCACCTTACAGACTAGATACGGCCGGGGAGCTGTTTTTT
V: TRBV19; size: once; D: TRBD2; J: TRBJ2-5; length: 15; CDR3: CASSSGRGPGETQYF; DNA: TGTGCCAGTAGTAGCGGGAGGGGCCCGGGAGAGACCCAGTACTTC
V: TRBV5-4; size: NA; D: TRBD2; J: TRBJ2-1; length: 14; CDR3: CATMTSGRRNEQFF; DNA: TGTGCCACCATGACTAGCGGGAGGAGGAATGAGCAGTTCTTC